Ten or more counts support the clone carrying this T cell receptor beta chain. This specimen comes from a study of CD8 T cells in ankylosing spondylitis. A single record per CDR3 protein comes from TCRdb applying MiXCR to the 5' RACE reads. The table includes about 130,000 distinct CDR3 sequences, approximately 15% detected once. Trimming shortened V by 0 bases and J by 7 bases, and 22 bases separated the two germline ends. Per the germline V gene, CDR1 is SQVTM and CDR2 is ANQGSEA. The CDR3 has 17 residues. This receptor was obtained from a female donor with ankylosing spondylitis or in good health (not recorded which). Sequencing was performed on blood, either unsorted or a sorted T cell fraction (not recorded which). This chain connects TRBV29-1 to TRBJ2-1; D may correspond to TRBD1 or TRBD2 (5 bases each). CDR3 coding DNA: TGCAGCGTTGAAGATCATGGGGGTCCCGTGACCATAAATGAGCAGTTCTTC. Its translation: CSVEDHGGPVTINEQFF.